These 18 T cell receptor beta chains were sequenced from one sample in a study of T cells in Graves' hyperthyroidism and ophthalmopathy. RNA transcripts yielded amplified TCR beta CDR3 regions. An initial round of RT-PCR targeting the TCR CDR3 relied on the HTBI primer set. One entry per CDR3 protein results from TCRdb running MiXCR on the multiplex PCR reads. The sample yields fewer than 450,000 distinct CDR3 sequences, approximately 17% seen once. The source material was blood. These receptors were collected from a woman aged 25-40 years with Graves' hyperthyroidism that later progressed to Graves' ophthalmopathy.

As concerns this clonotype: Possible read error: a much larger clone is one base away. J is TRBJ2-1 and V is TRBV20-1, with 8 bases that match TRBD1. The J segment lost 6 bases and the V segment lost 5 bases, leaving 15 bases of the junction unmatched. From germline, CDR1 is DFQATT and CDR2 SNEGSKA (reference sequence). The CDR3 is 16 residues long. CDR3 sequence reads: CSAPSHRGFFGNEQFF. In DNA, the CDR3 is TGCAGTGCTCCCTCTCACAGGGGGTTCTTCGGCAATGAGCAGTTCTTC.

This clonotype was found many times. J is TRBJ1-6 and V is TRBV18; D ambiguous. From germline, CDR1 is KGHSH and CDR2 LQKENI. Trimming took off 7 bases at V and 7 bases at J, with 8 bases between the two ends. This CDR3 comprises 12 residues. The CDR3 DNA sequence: TGTGCCAGCTTTGCTGGGAATTCACCCCTCCACTTT. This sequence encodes CASFAGNSPLHF.

CDR3 region: CASSPDRGYGTQYF. In DNA, the CDR3 is TGTGCCAGCAGCCCGGACAGGGGGTATGGGACCCAGTACTTC. This chain connects TRBV11-2 to TRBJ2-5; TRBD1 aligns across 10 bases. The CDR3 extends over 14 amino acids. Trimming at V came to 5 bases and at J to 7 bases, leaving 7 bases not matched to a gene. CDR1 is SGHAT, CDR2 FQNNGV, per germline.

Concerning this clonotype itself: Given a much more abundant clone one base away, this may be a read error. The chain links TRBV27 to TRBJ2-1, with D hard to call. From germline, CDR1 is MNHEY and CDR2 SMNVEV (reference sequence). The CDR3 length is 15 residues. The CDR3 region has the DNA TGTGCCAGCAGTTTTCAGGTACCATCCTACAATGAGCAGCTCTTC. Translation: CASSFQVPSYNEQLF.

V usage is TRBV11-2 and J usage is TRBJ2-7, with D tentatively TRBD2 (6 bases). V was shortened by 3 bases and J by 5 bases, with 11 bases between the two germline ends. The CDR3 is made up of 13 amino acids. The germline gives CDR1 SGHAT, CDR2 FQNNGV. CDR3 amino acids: CASSFGPGDEQYV. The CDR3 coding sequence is TGTGCCAGCAGCTTTGGACCGGGGGACGAGCAGTACGTC.

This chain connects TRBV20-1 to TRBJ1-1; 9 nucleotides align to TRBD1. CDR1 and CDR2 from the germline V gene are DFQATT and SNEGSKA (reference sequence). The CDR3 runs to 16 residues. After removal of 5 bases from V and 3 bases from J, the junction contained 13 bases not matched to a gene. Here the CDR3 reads CSAPTGGRTLDTEAFF. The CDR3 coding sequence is TGCAGTGCTCCGACAGGGGGTCGGACTTTAGACACTGAAGCTTTCTTT.

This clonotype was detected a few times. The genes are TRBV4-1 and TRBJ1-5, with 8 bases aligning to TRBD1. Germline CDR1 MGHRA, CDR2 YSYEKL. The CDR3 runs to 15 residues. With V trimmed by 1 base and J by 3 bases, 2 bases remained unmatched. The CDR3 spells CASSQGTGLNQPQHF. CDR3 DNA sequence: TGCGCCAGCAGCCAAGGGACAGGGCTCAATCAGCCCCAGCATTTT.

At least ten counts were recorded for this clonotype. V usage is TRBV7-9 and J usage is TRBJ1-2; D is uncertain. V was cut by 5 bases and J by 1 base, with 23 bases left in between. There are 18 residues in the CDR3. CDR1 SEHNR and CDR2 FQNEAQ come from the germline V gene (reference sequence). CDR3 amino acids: CASSPSLPIQRSNYGYTF. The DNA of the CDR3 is TGTGCCAGCAGCCCCAGCTTACCTATACAGAGAAGTAACTATGGCTACACCTTC.

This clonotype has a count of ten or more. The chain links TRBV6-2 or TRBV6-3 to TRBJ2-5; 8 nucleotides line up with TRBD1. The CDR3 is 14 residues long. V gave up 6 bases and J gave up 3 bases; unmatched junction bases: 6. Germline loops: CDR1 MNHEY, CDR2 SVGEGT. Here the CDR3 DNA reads TGTGCCAGCAGGACAACAGGGGGAGAAGAGACCCAGTACTTC. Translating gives CASRTTGGEETQYF.

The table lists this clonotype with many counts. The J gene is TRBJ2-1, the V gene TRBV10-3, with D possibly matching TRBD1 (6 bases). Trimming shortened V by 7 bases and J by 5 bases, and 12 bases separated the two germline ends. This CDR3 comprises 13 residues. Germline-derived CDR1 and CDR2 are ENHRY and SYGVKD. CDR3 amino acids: CAITRDNNNEQFF. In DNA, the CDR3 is TGTGCCATCACCCGGGACAATAACAATGAGCAGTTCTTC.

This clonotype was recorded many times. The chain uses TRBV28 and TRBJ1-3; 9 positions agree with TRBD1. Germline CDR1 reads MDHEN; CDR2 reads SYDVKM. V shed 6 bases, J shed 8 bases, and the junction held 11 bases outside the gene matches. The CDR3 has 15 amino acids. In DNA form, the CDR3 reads TGTGCCAGCAGCCCATTACAGGGGGCGTGGGACACCATATATTTT. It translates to CASSPLQGAWDTIYF.

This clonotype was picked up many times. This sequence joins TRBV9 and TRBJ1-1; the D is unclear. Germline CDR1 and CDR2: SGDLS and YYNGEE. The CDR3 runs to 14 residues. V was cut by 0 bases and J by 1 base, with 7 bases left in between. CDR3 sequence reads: CASSVVAENTEAFF. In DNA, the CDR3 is TGTGCCAGCAGCGTAGTAGCTGAGAACACTGAAGCTTTCTTT.

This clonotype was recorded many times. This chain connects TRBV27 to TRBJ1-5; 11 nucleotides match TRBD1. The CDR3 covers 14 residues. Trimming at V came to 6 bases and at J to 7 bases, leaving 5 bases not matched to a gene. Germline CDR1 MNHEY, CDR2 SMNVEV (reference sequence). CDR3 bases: TGTGCCAGCAGGAGGACAGGGGGCCTCCAGCCCCAGCATTTT. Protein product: CASRRTGGLQPQHF.

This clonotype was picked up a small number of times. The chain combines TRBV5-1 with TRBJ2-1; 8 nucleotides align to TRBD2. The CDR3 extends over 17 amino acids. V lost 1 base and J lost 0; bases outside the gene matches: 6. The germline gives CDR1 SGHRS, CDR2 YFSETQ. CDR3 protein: CASSLTTGTSSYNEQFF. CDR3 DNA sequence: TGCGCCAGCAGCTTGACGACGGGGACTAGCTCCTACAATGAGCAGTTCTTC.

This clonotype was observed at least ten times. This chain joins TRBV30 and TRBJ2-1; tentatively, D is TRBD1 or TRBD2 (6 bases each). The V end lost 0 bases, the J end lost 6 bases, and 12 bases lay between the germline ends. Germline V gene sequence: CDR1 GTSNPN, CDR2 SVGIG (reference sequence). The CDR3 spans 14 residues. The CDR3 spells CAWSVPKGGNEQFF. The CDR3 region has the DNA TGTGCCTGGAGTGTCCCAAAGGGGGGCAATGAGCAGTTCTTC.

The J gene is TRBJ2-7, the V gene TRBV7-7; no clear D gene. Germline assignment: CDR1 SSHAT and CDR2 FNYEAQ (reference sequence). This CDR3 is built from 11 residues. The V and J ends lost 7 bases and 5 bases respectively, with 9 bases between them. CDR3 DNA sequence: TGTGCCAGCAACATTCAGAACGAGCAGTACGTC. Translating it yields CASNIQNEQYV.

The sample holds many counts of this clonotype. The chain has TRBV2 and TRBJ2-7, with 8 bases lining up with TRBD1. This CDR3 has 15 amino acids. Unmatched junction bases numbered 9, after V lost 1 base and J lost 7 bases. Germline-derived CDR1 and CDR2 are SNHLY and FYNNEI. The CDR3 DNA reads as TGTGCCAGCAGTGAAGAAGGCAGGGGGCGGAGAGAGCAGTACTTC. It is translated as CASSEEGRGRREQYF.

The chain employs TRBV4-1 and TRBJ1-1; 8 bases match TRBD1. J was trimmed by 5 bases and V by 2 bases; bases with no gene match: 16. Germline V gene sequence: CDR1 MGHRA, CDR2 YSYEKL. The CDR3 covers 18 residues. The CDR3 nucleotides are TGCGCCAGCAGCCAACACGGCGCGGTTACAGGGGGATCAACTGAAGCTTTCTTT. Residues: CASSQHGAVTGGSTEAFF.